The clone carrying this T cell receptor (beta chain) was counted many times. The antigen is not known. Tagging with unique molecular identifiers was applied to individual cDNA molecules. TCRdb processed the 5' RACE reads anew with MiXCR; each CDR3 protein has one entry. The sample lists roughly 93,000 distinct CDR3 sequences; around 15% were seen once. This record comes from a study of early T cells in non-severe SARS-CoV-2 infection. Turning to the study itself: Chains stayed unpaired after sequencing of bulk RNA from unsorted whole blood.

Study-wide points: VDJdb matches were skewed toward anti-spike CD8 T cell responses.

Sequenced material: whole blood. This clonotype was sampled from an adult who was a healthcare worker with PCR-confirmed SARS-CoV-2 infection or an uninfected control (not recorded which).

The DNA of the CDR3 is TGCGCCAGCCGCGGGGACGGTAACACCGGGGAGCTGTTTTTT. This sequence encodes CASRGDGNTGELFF. The chain couples TRBV10-1 to TRBJ2-2; D may be TRBD2 (6 bases). CDR1 is WNHNN, CDR2 SYGVQD, per germline (reference sequence). V shed 8 bases and J shed 2 bases, with 12 bases lying between them. This CDR3 has 14 amino acids.